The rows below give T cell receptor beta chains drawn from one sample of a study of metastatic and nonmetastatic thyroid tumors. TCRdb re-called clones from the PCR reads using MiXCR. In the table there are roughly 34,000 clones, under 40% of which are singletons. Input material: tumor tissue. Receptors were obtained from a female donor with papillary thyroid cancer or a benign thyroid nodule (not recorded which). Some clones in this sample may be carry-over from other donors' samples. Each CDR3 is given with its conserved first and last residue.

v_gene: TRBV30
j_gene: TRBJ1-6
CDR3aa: CAWAGTGSSPLHF

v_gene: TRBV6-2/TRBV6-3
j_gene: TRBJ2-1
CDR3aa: CASSWGTANEQFF

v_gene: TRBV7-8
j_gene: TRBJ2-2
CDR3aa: CASSSSGGAPGELFF

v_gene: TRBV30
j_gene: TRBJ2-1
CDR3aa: CERECNEQFF

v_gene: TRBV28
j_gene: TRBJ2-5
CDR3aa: CASSPGPGETQYF

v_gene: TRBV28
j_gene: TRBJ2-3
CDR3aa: CASSLSGADTQYF

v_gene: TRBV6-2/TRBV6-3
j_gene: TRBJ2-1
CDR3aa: CASSYSGGGSYNEQFF

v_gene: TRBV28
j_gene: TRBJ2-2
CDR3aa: CASGSGQAFTGELFF

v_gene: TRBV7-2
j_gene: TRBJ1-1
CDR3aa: CASSLIPQGTEAFF

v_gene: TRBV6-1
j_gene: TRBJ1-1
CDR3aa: CASLLRGSFEAFF

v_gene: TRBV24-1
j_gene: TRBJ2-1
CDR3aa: CATSDPFGGAAYNEQFF

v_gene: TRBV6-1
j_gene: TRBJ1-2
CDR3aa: CASSRDYGYTF

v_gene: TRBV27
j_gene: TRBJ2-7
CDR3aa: CASRGLAYEQYF

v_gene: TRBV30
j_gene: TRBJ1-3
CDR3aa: CAWSIYQGTTIYF

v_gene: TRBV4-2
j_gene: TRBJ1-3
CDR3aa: CASSQGAGAGNTIYF

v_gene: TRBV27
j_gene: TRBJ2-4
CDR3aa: CASSPQEKNIQYF

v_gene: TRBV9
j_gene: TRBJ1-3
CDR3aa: CASSTGDQGNTIYF

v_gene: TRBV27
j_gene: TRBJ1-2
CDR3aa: CASSDRGPYGYTF

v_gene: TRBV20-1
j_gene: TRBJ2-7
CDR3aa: CSARRTGIEQYF

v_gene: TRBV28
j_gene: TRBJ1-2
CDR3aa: CASSLRFRYTF